This T cell receptor (beta chain) originates from a study of chemoradiotherapy in HPV16-positive cancers. V trimming: 0 bases; J trimming: 5 bases; junction bases outside the gene matches: 4. There are 14 residues in the CDR3. Germline loops: CDR1 SGDLS, CDR2 YYNGEE. Only in-frame clones appear in the TCRdb table, and some are missing; sequencing was by immunoSEQ multiplex PCR. The table shows tens of thousands of clones, with over 85% occurring only once. The chain couples TRBV9 to TRBJ2-5; 7 bases agree with TRBD2. The clonotype originates from a human donor with HPV-associated anogenital cancer. The input for sequencing was blood, taken from a patient who underwent chemoradiotherapy. The CDR3 coding sequence is TGTGCCAGCAGCGTAGCCGCGGGGGTTGAGACCCAGTACTTC. This gives the protein CASSVAAGVETQYF.